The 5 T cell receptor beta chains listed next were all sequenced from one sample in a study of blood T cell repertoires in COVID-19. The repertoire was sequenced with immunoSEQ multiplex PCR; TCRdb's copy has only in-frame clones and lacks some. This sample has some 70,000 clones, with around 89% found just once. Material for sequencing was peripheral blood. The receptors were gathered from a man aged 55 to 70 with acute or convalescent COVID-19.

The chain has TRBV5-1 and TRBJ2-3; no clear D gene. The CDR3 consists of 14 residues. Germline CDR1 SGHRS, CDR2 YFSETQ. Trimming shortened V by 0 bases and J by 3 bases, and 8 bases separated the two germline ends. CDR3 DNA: TGCGCCAGCAGCTTGGGTCAGTATACAGATACGCAGTATTTT. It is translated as CASSLGQYTDTQYF.

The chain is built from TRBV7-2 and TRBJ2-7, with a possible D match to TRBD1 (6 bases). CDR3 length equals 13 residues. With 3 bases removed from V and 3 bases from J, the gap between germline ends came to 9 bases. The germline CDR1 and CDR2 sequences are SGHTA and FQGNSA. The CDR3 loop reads CASSFHRDYEQYF. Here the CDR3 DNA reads TGTGCCAGCAGCTTTCACAGGGACTACGAGCAGTACTTC.

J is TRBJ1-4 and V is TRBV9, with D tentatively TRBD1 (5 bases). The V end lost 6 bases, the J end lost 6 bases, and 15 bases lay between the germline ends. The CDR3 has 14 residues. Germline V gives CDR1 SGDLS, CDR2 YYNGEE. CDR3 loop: CASNRAGGYEKLFF. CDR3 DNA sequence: TGTGCCAGCAACCGGGCGGGGGGTTATGAAAAACTGTTTTTT.

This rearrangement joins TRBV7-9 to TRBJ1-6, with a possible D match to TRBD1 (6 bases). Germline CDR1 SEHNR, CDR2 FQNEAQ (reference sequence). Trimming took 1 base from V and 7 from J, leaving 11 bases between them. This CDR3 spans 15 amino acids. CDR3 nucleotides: TGTGCCAGCAGCTTAGGGGCAGGGGAGAATTCACCCCTCCACTTT. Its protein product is CASSLGAGENSPLHF.

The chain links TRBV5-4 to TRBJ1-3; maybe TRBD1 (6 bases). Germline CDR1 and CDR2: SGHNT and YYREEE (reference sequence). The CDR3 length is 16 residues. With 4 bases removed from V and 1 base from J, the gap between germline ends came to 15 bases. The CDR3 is CASSLSGGFSGNTIYF. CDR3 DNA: TGTGCCAGCAGCCTTTCGGGGGGCTTTTCTGGAAACACCATATATTTT. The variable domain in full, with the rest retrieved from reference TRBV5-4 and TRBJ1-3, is ETGVTQSPTHLIKTRGQQVTLRCSSQSGHNTVSWYQQALGQGPQFIFQYYREEENGRGNFPPRFSGLQFPNYSSELNVNALELDDSALYLCASSLSGGFSGNTIYFGEGSWLTVV.